This entry lists 19 T cell receptor beta chains sequenced from one sample in a study of blood T cells in healthy people across ages. It was with a sample-barcoded 5' primer and a J-beta primer mix that a second PCR of roughly 7 to 12 cycles was run. MiXCR, run by TCRdb on the 5' RACE reads, gives a single entry per CDR3 protein. The profile shows 2 million or so distinct CDR3 sequences, about 50% of them singletons. Sequences were obtained from blood. Receptors were obtained from a woman aged 40-49 years in good health.

This chain uses TRBV20-1 with TRBJ1-5; TRBD1 is a possible D gene (5 bases). Germline V CDR1 and CDR2: DFQATT, SNEGSKA (reference sequence). V was clipped by 6 bases and J by 2 bases, with 23 bases between them. CDR3 length: 17 amino acids. The CDR3 DNA sequence: TGCAGTGCCTTAGGAACCGGGGCGGGACTGGGCAATCAGCCCCAGCATTTT. Translation gives CSALGTGAGLGNQPQHF.

The sample holds many counts of this clonotype. The gene calls are TRBV7-8 and TRBJ2-3, with 7 positions matching TRBD2. J was trimmed by 2 bases and V by 7 bases; bases with no gene match: 12. This CDR3 has 16 amino acids. Germline CDR1 SGHVS, CDR2 FQNEAQ. The CDR3: CASTIRWAGDTDTQYF. CDR3 nucleotide sequence: TGTGCCAGCACTATTAGATGGGCGGGGGACACAGATACGCAGTATTTT.

This clonotype occurred a few times. The CDR3 is CASSQTGTRSPYNEQFF. The CDR3 coding sequence is TGTGCCAGCAGCCAAACCGGGACTCGATCCCCCTACAATGAGCAGTTCTTC. The chain joins TRBV4-2 to TRBJ2-1, with D perhaps matching TRBD2 (6 bases). The CDR3 contains 17 residues. The germline V gene has CDR1 LGHNA and CDR2 YNFKEQ. V was shortened by 2 bases and J by 2 bases, with 16 bases between the two germline ends.

This chain uses TRBV20-1 with TRBJ1-2; the D is unclear. This CDR3 contains 14 residues. V lost 3 bases and J lost 1, with 12 bases in between. Germline V CDR1 and CDR2: DFQATT, SNEGSKA (reference sequence). CDR3: CSARDVVVNYGYTF. The CDR3 DNA reads TGCAGTGCTAGGGACGTCGTCGTTAACTATGGCTACACCTTC.

The CDR3 sequence: CASSQVADSGRRYQETQYF. The CDR3 DNA follows: TGTGCCAGCAGCCAAGTTGCCGATTCCGGGCGTCGCTACCAAGAGACCCAGTACTTC. V gene TRBV3-1 combines with J gene TRBJ2-5, with D uncertain. The V and J ends lost 1 base and 0 bases respectively, with 21 bases between them. The CDR3 totals 19 residues. Germline V lookup: CDR1 LGHDT, CDR2 YNNKEL (reference sequence).

V and J are TRBV7-2 and TRBJ1-4; no clear D gene. This CDR3 comprises 13 residues. Germline CDR1 is SGHTA and CDR2 is FQGNSA. Trimming pared 3 bases from V and 7 bases from J, leaving 9 bases between. The CDR3: CASSFRAGEKLFF. The DNA for the CDR3 is TGTGCCAGCAGCTTTAGGGCCGGTGAAAAACTGTTTTTT.

This clonotype showed up just a few times. The rearrangement links TRBV20-1 to TRBJ2-5; D may be TRBD2 (5 bases). The CDR3 is 14 residues long. Trimming removed 0 bases at V and 3 bases at J, with 11 bases between. The germline gives CDR1 DFQATT, CDR2 SNEGSKA (reference sequence). The CDR3 DNA sequence: TGCAGTGCTAGAGATCCGGGAAGGGAAGAGACCCAGTACTTC. Amino acids: CSARDPGREETQYF.

The chain joins TRBV7-9 to TRBJ2-5; tentatively, D is TRBD2 (5 bases). Trimming cost V 6 bases and J 1 base, with 12 bases left between them. Germline values: CDR1 SEHNR, CDR2 FQNEAQ (reference sequence). The CDR3 contains 14 residues. This chain's CDR3 is CASSSFLAQETQYF. The CDR3 DNA sequence: TGTGCCAGCAGTTCGTTTCTAGCCCAAGAGACCCAGTACTTC.

As regards this clonotype: Germline is not matched at one junction end, which may reflect a read error. The chain combines TRBV5-1 with TRBJ2-3, with a tentative D call TRBD1 (5 bases). This CDR3 spans 15 amino acids. The germline CDR1 and CDR2 sequences are SGHRS and YFSETQ. The CDR3 spells CASSLIGSRADAQYF. The CDR3 bases are TGCGCCAGCAGCTTAATTGGTTCCAGGGCAGATGCGCAGTATTTT.

This clonotype was detected only a few times. V gene TRBV20-1 combines with J gene TRBJ2-7; D not resolved. The CDR3 totals 12 residues. V lost 2 bases, J lost 3 bases, and 8 bases lay in between. Per germline, CDR1 DFQATT and CDR2 SNEGSKA (reference sequence). The CDR3 region is CSARSNSYEQYF. CDR3 nucleotides: TGCAGTGCTAGATCAAATAGCTACGAGCAGTACTTC.

The gene calls are TRBV10-3 and TRBJ2-1; TRBD1 aligns across 9 bases. The trim removed 4 bases at V and 0 bases at J, leaving 10 bases unmatched. Germline CDR1 and CDR2: ENHRY and SYGVKD. This CDR3 comprises 18 residues. CDR3 DNA sequence: TGTGCCATCAGTGGGGGACAGGGATGGGCGTCCTCCTACAATGAGCAGTTCTTC. The encoded protein is CAISGGQGWASSYNEQFF.

V gene TRBV27 combines with J gene TRBJ1-5, with D unclear. The CDR3 spans 14 residues. The V end lost 5 bases, the J end lost 0 bases, and 8 bases lay between the germline ends. Germline lookup yields CDR1 MNHEY and CDR2 SMNVEV (reference sequence). CDR3 nucleotides: TGTGCCAGCAGTAAAGGGTCTAGCAATCAGCCCCAGCATTTT. Protein sequence: CASSKGSSNQPQHF.

This chain links TRBV20-1 with TRBJ1-2; possibly TRBD1 for D (6 bases). The CDR3 is 12 amino acids. Germline-derived CDR1 and CDR2 are DFQATT and SNEGSKA (reference sequence). V gave up 6 bases and J gave up 3 bases, with 11 bases separating them. CDR3 residues: CSAQQGHYGYTF. The CDR3 region has the DNA TGCAGTGCGCAACAGGGCCACTATGGCTACACCTTC.

This CDR3 is CATSDRTPSGANVLTF. The DNA of the CDR3 is TGTGCCACCAGTGACCGTACCCCCTCTGGGGCCAACGTCCTGACTTTC. The V gene is TRBV24-1, the J gene TRBJ2-6; no reliable D call. Germline V lookup: CDR1 KGHDR, CDR2 SFDVKD. CDR3 length equals 16 residues. The V end was cut by 4 bases, the J end by 0 bases, with 9 bases between.

The chain carries TRBV27 and TRBJ2-1; TRBD2 matches at 7 bases. The V segment lost 0 bases and the J segment 8 bases; nucleotides outside the gene matches: 10. This CDR3 is built from 16 residues. CDR1 MNHEY and CDR2 SMNVEV come from the germline V gene (reference sequence). This CDR3 reads CASSLSPSGASDEQFF. In DNA form, the CDR3 reads TGTGCCAGCAGTTTATCGCCCAGCGGGGCCTCAGATGAGCAGTTCTTC.

Only a few counts were recorded for this clonotype. V is TRBV6-2 or TRBV6-3 and J is TRBJ2-4; a weak D match, TRBD2 (5 bases). Germline loops: CDR1 MNHEY, CDR2 SVGEGT. The V gene lost 2 bases and the J gene lost 1 base, with 12 bases spanning the gap. This CDR3 spans 16 amino acids. CDR3 in DNA: TGTGCCAGCAGTTACCCTCCCGGCGGGGCCAAAAACATTCAGTACTTC. Encoded protein: CASSYPPGGAKNIQYF.

V and J are TRBV9 and TRBJ2-1; D remains ambiguous. The V end was cut by 4 bases, the J end by 6 bases, with 14 bases between. This CDR3 has 14 amino acids. The germline CDR1 and CDR2 sequences are SGDLS and YYNGEE. Here the CDR3 reads CASSPDAPRNEQFF. The CDR3 DNA reads TGTGCCAGCAGCCCCGACGCCCCACGCAATGAGCAGTTCTTC.

The rearrangement joins TRBV2 to TRBJ1-2; D unresolved. Trimming pared 7 bases from V and 0 bases from J, leaving 9 bases between. The CDR3 is 13 residues long. Germline CDR1 SNHLY, CDR2 FYNNEI. For the CDR3, the DNA is TGTGCCAGCACTTTAATGGCTAACTATGGCTACACCTTC. Translated: CASTLMANYGYTF.

V usage is TRBV7-3 and J usage is TRBJ1-2, with D tentatively TRBD1 (5 bases). Germline V gives CDR1 SGHTA, CDR2 FQGTGA. This CDR3 has 15 residues. V lost 4 bases and J 0 bases, leaving 12 bases between the germline ends. Written as DNA, the CDR3 is TGTGCCAGCAGCTACCAAGTGGGGCCTAACTATGGCTACACCTTC. It is translated as CASSYQVGPNYGYTF.